This is a list of T cell receptor beta chains from one sample in a study of control samples from healthy donors and cancer patients. TCRdb's copy holds only in-frame clones and misses some; the assay was immunoSEQ multiplex PCR. The table records 100,000 to 150,000 clones, 87% of them present only once. Sequencing used blood. The receptors shown here come from a man younger than 35 in good health. Both conserved end residues are part of each CDR3. A D gene is named only where the DNA matches it firmly. Size tells how often a clone was seen (once, few, many) or the class of an expanded clone, and some rows leave it out.

CDR3 DNA: TGTGCCAGCATAGATCGACGGCTCACCCCGGGAAAACTGTTTTTT
CDR3 protein: CASIDRRLTPGKLFF
D gene: -
J gene: TRBJ1-4
V gene: TRBV28
clone size: -

CDR3 DNA: TGTGCCAGCAGCGCTACAGTCCTAACGCCCCAGGTCTCTGGAAACACCATATATTTT
CDR3 protein: CASSATVLTPQVSGNTIYF
D gene: -
J gene: TRBJ1-3
V gene: TRBV2
clone size: -

CDR3 DNA: TGTGCCGGAGGGAAAACAGATACGCAGTATTTT
CDR3 protein: CAGGKTDTQYF
D gene: -
J gene: TRBJ2-3
V gene: TRBV28
clone size: few

CDR3 DNA: TGTGCCAGCAGTTACCCGGGACAGGGGGGCGGCTACACCTTC
CDR3 protein: CASSYPGQGGGYTF
D gene: TRBD1
J gene: TRBJ1-2
V gene: TRBV6-5
clone size: many

CDR3 DNA: TGCGCCAGCAGCTTGGCCCCAGGGGGTTCCTACAATGAGCAGTTCTTC
CDR3 protein: CASSLAPGGSYNEQFF
D gene: TRBD1
J gene: TRBJ2-1
V gene: TRBV5-1
clone size: -

CDR3 DNA: TGCGCCAGCAGCCTCGGACTAGCGGGAGGGTTTACAGATACGCAGTATTTT
CDR3 protein: CASSLGLAGGFTDTQYF
D gene: TRBD2
J gene: TRBJ2-3
V gene: TRBV5-1
clone size: -

CDR3 DNA: TGTGCCAGCAGTGTCCATGGGGAATACCAAGAGACCCAGTACTTC
CDR3 protein: CASSVHGEYQETQYF
D gene: -
J gene: TRBJ2-5
V gene: TRBV2
clone size: -

CDR3 DNA: TGTGCCAGCAGCGCCCAGGGACCAACGGGTTTCGAGCAGTACTTC
CDR3 protein: CASSAQGPTGFEQYF
D gene: -
J gene: TRBJ2-7
V gene: TRBV9
clone size: -

CDR3 DNA: TGTGCCAGCAGTTTAGGATCCTACGAGCAGTACTTC
CDR3 protein: CASSLGSYEQYF
D gene: -
J gene: TRBJ2-7
V gene: TRBV12-3/TRBV12-4
clone size: -

CDR3 DNA: TGCAGCGTTGTCTCGGAGGGCTACCAAGAGCAGTACTTC
CDR3 protein: CSVVSEGYQEQYF
D gene: -
J gene: TRBJ2-7
V gene: TRBV29-1
clone size: -

CDR3 DNA: TGTGCCATCCTAGGAGGGCGCTGGGCTGGAAACATTCAGTACTTC
CDR3 protein: CAILGGRWAGNIQYF
D gene: -
J gene: TRBJ2-4
V gene: TRBV3-1/TRBV3-2
clone size: -

CDR3 DNA: TGTGCCAGCAGCTTTTCGGGACAGGGACCCTATGGCTACACCTTC
CDR3 protein: CASSFSGQGPYGYTF
D gene: -
J gene: TRBJ1-2
V gene: TRBV12-1
clone size: -

CDR3 DNA: TGCGCCAGCAGCCCAGGGGAAGGTAATTCACCCCTCCACTTT
CDR3 protein: CASSPGEGNSPLHF
D gene: -
J gene: TRBJ1-6
V gene: TRBV5-1
clone size: -

CDR3 DNA: TGTGCCTGGAGCCAGGGACTAGCCCCTCTGCATGATACGCAGTATTTT
CDR3 protein: CAWSQGLAPLHDTQYF
D gene: TRBD2
J gene: TRBJ2-3
V gene: TRBV30
clone size: -

CDR3 DNA: TGCGCCAGCAGCCAAGATCGGGGTAGCAATCAGCCCCAGCATTTT
CDR3 protein: CASSQDRGSNQPQHF
D gene: -
J gene: TRBJ1-5
V gene: TRBV4-1
clone size: -